This T cell receptor beta chain was captured in a study of T cell responses to AZD1222 COVID-19 vaccine. Study outcomes and limitations: Most donors were white British and more were female, and clonal diversity was possibly underestimated.

Repertoires were generated with immunoSEQ multiplex PCR, while TCRdb's copy carries only in-frame clones and drops some. The sample yields 130,000 or so clones, 85% to 95% seen once. To note about this clone: The antigen is undetermined.

This sample comprised peripheral blood, obtained on day 0 of MenACWY control vaccination. The source is an adult in good health.

Here the CDR3 reads CASSSPRAGGSYNEQFF. The CDR3, as DNA: TGTGCCAGCAGTTCCCCCCGGGCGGGGGGCTCCTACAATGAGCAGTTCTTC. J is TRBJ2-1 and V is TRBV6-2 or TRBV6-3; 8 bases are shared with TRBD2. V trimming: 4 bases; J trimming: 0 bases; junction bases outside the gene matches: 8. The length of the CDR3 is 17 residues. CDR1 is MNHEY, CDR2 SVGEGT, per germline.